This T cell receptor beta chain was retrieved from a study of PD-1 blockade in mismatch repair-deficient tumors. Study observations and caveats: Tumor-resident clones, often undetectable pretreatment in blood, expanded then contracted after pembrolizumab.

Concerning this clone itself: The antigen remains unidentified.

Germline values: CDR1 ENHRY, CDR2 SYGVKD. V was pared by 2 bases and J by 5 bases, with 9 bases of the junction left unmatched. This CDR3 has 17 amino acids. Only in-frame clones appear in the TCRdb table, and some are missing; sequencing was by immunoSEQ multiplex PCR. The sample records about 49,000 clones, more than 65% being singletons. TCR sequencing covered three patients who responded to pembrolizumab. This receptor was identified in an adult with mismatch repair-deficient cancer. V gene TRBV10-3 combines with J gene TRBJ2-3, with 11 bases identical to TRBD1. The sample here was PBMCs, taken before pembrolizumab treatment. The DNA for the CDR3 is TGTGCCATCAGTGAGGGAGGAGGACAGGGGGCGAAAGATACGCAGTATTTT. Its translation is CAISEGGGQGAKDTQYF.